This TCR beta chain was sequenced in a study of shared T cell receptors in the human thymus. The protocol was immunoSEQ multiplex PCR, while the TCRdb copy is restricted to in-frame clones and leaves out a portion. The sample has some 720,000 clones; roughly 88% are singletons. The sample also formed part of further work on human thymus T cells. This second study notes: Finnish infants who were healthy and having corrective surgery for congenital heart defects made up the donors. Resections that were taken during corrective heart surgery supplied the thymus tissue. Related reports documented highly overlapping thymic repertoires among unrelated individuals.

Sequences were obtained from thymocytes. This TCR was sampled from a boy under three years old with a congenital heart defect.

CDR3 DNA sequence: TGTGCCAGCAGTTCAACCGGAGCGACTAGCTGCGGGAGGGACTGCACCGGGGAGCTGTTTTTT. Translation gives CASSSTGATSCGRDCTGELFF. The chain couples TRBV28 to TRBJ2-2; 9 nucleotides line up with TRBD2. V lost 4 bases, J lost 4 bases, and 22 bases stayed unmatched. Germline CDR1 and CDR2: MDHEN and SYDVKM. The CDR3 has 21 residues.